The TCR beta chain under discussion was sequenced for a study of blood T cell repertoires in COVID-19. Produced via immunoSEQ multiplex PCR; TCRdb's table is partial and in-frame only. The profile shows fewer than 200,000 clones, approximately 85% of them singletons. Trimming stripped 5 bases from V and 5 bases from J, with 7 bases between. Germline V gene lookup returns CDR1 MNHNY and CDR2 SVGAGI (reference sequence). This CDR3 is built from 11 residues. The chain joins TRBV6-6 to TRBJ2-7; no reliable D call. The sequence was obtained from a woman of 80 years or more with acute or convalescent COVID-19. The specimen was peripheral blood. CDR3 nucleotides: TGTGCCAGCAGTATGTCCGACGAGCAGTACTTC. Its protein product is CASSMSDEQYF.